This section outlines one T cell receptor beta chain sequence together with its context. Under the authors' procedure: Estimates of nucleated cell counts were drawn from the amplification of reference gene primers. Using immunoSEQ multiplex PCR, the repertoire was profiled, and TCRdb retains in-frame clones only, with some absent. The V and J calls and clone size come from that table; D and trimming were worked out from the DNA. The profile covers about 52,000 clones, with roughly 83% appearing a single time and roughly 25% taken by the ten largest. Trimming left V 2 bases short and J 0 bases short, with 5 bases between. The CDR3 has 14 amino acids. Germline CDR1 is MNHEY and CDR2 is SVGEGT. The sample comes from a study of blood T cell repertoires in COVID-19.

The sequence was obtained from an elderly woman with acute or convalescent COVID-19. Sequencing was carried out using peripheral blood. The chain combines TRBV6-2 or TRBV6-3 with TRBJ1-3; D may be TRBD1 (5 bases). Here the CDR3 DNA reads TGTGCCAGCAGTTACCAGGGCTCTGGAAACACCATATATTTT. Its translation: CASSYQGSGNTIYF.